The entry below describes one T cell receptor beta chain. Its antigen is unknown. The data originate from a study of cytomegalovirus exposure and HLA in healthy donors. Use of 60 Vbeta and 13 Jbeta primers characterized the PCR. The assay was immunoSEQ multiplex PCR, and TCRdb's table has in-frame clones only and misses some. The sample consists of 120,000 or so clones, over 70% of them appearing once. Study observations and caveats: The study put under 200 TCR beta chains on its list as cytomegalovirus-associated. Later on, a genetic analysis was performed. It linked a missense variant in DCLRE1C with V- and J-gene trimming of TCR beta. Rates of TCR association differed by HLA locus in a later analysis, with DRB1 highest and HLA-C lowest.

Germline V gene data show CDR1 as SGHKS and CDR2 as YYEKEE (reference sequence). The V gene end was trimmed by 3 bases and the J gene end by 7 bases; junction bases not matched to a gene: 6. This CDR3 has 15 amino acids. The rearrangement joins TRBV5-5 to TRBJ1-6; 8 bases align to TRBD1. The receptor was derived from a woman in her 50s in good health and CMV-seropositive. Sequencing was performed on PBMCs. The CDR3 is CASSSYRGGNSPLHF. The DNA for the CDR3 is TGTGCCAGCAGCTCGTACAGGGGGGGGAATTCACCCCTCCACTTT.